Shown below are 22 T cell receptor beta chains from a single sample sequenced in a study of T cells in Graves' hyperthyroidism and ophthalmopathy. TCR beta CDR3 regions were amplified from RNA transcripts. HTBI primers were the set used in a first-round RT-PCR of the TCR CDR3. TCRdb reanalysed the multiplex PCR reads using MiXCR and keeps one entry per CDR3 protein. The sample carries 300,000 to 450,000 distinct CDR3 sequences, roughly 25% recorded once. The sequenced sample consisted of blood. The receptors shown here come from a man aged 50 or older with Graves' hyperthyroidism.

This clonotype was recorded many times. DNA for the CDR3: TGTGCCATCAGTGAGACTCCCGGGACACGATACCAAGAGACCCAGTACTTC. Its protein product is CAISETPGTRYQETQYF. The chain joins TRBV10-3 to TRBJ2-5; D may be TRBD1 (6 bases). Germline CDR1 ENHRY, CDR2 SYGVKD. The V and J ends lost 2 bases and 0 bases respectively, with 16 bases between them. The CDR3 covers 17 residues.

This clonotype was found a few times. In DNA, the CDR3 is TGTGCCAGCAGCTTATTACAGGGGGCCAAAAACATTCAGTACTTC. It is translated as CASSLLQGAKNIQYF. V and J are TRBV11-2 and TRBJ2-4; 7 bases map to TRBD1. CDR3 length equals 15 residues. CDR1 and CDR2 (germline): SGHAT, FQNNGV. V dropped 2 bases and J dropped 1; count of bases not matched to a gene: 2.

CDR3 nucleotide sequence: TGTGCCAGCAGTTTAAAAGCCTCGAATGAGCAGTTCTTC. This sequence encodes CASSLKASNEQFF. The chain uses TRBV28 and TRBJ2-1; D not certain. Trimming pared 2 bases from V and 7 bases from J, leaving 9 bases between. CDR1 is MDHEN and CDR2 is SYDVKM in the germline V gene. The CDR3 covers 13 residues. The full variable domain, completed using reference TRBV28 and TRBJ2-1, is DVKVTQSSRYLVKRTGEKVFLECVQDMDHENMFWYRQDPGLGLRLIYFSYDVKMKEKGDIPEGYSVSREKKERFSLILESASTNQTSMYLCASSLKASNEQFFGPGTRLTVL.

V is TRBV25-1 and J is TRBJ2-7; 8 positions agree with TRBD1. The CDR3 runs to 12 residues. The J segment lost 5 bases and the V segment lost 4 bases, leaving 1 base of the junction unmatched. Per germline, CDR1 MGHDK and CDR2 SYGVNS. Here the CDR3 DNA reads TGTGCCAGCAGTGCAGGGGGCGACGAGCAGTACTTC. Amino acid sequence: CASSAGGDEQYF.

This chain links TRBV19 with TRBJ2-1, with D unclear. CDR3 size: 15 residues. The germline gives CDR1 LNHDA, CDR2 SQIVND (reference sequence). The ends were cut back, 3 bases at V and 3 bases at J, with 12 bases in the middle. CDR3: CASSISGPHYNEQFF. CDR3 DNA sequence: TGTGCCAGTAGTATCTCTGGGCCGCACTACAATGAGCAGTTCTTC.

The rearrangement joins TRBV6-1 to TRBJ1-1; TRBD1 aligns across 7 bases. This CDR3 spans 14 amino acids. J was trimmed by 1 base and V by 8 bases; bases with no gene match: 7. The germline V gene has CDR1 MNHNS and CDR2 SASEGT. The CDR3 DNA follows: TGTGCCAGCGGAATGACAGGGACGAACACTGAAGCTTTCTTT. Protein: CASGMTGTNTEAFF.

In this sample, this clonotype turned up many times. The CDR3 DNA sequence: TGTGCCAGCAGCGTAACAGGGGAGAACACTGAAGCTTTCTTT. It specifies CASSVTGENTEAFF. The genes are TRBV11-3 and TRBJ1-1; 7 nucleotides agree with TRBD1. Germline V lookup: CDR1 SGHNT, CDR2 YENEEA. This CDR3 is built from 14 residues. With V trimmed by 5 bases and J by 1 base, 4 bases remained unmatched.

This clonotype has at least ten counts. The rearrangement uses TRBV2 and TRBJ1-1; perhaps TRBD1 as D (5 bases). Looked up from germline, CDR1 is SNHLY and CDR2 is FYNNEI. V was shortened by 1 base and J by 5 bases, with 11 bases between the two germline ends. CDR3 length: 14 residues. The CDR3 loop reads CASSEGTRVTEAFF. In DNA form, the CDR3 reads TGTGCCAGCAGTGAAGGGACAAGGGTAACTGAAGCTTTCTTT.

This clonotype has at least ten counts. The J gene is TRBJ2-7, the V gene TRBV2; TRBD1 agrees at 7 bases. This CDR3 contains 14 residues. J lost 1 base, V lost 6 bases, and 6 bases had no gene match. CDR1 SNHLY and CDR2 FYNNEI come from the germline V gene. The CDR3 region has the DNA TGTGCCAGCAGGCAGACAGGGTCTTCCTACGAGCAGTACTTC. This codes for CASRQTGSSYEQYF.

This clonotype has a handful of counts. The chain uses TRBV12-5 and TRBJ1-1, with D possibly matching TRBD1 (5 bases). The CDR3 totals 13 residues. Germline V lookup: CDR1 LGHNT, CDR2 FRNRAP. The V end was cut by 5 bases, the J end by 4 bases, with 11 bases between. CDR3 loop: CASGPTGATEAFF. The CDR3 nucleotides are TGTGCTAGTGGTCCCACCGGGGCCACTGAAGCTTTCTTT.

This chain uses TRBV5-1 with TRBJ2-3, with D possibly matching TRBD1 (5 bases). Trimming pared 1 base from V and 0 bases from J, leaving 12 bases between. CDR1 and CDR2 from the germline V gene are SGHRS and YFSETQ. The CDR3 covers 16 residues. The CDR3 sequence: CASSLLTEFSTDTQYF. Written as DNA, the CDR3 is TGCGCCAGCAGCTTGTTGACAGAGTTCAGCACAGATACGCAGTATTTT.

This clonotype was seen more than once but under ten times. The chain carries TRBV5-1 and TRBJ1-2; possible D gene TRBD1, 6 bases. The length of the CDR3 is 14 residues. Deletions cut 4 bases from V and 3 bases from J, with 13 bases between. Germline V gene data show CDR1 as SGHRS and CDR2 as YFSETQ. CDR3 nucleotides: TGCGCCAGCAGCCTGGACAGAGGTGACTATGGCTACACCTTC. Translating gives CASSLDRGDYGYTF. Full variable domain (rest looked up from reference TRBV5-1 and TRBJ1-2): KAGVTQTPRYLIKTRGQQVTLSCSPISGHRSVSWYQQTPGQGLQFLFEYFSETQRNKGNFPGRFSGRQFSNSRSEMNVSTLELGDSALYLCASSLDRGDYGYTFGSGTRLTVV.

As regards this clonotype: One junction end disagrees with the germline gene, perhaps due to a read error. The chain combines TRBV5-1 with TRBJ2-3; 13 nucleotides line up with TRBD2. The CDR3 totals 16 residues. Germline CDR1 SGHRS, CDR2 YFSETQ. The CDR3 DNA reads TGTGCCAGCAGCACGGGACTAGCGGGATGGAAAGATACGCAGTATTTT. The encoded protein is CASSTGLAGWKDTQYF.

This clonotype was observed many times. The chain links TRBV2 to TRBJ1-1; D unclear. Trimming left V 3 bases short and J 2 bases short, with 7 bases between. The CDR3 contains 13 residues. Germline assignment: CDR1 SNHLY and CDR2 FYNNEI. This CDR3 is CASSDMPNTEAFF. The CDR3 nucleotides are TGTGCCAGCAGTGACATGCCCAACACTGAAGCTTTCTTT.

Ten or more counts support this clonotype. The chain employs TRBV20-1 and TRBJ2-3, with 11 bases fitting TRBD2. This CDR3 spans 15 amino acids. Per germline, CDR1 DFQATT and CDR2 SNEGSKA (reference sequence). Trimming at V came to 6 bases and at J to 1 base, leaving 6 bases not matched to a gene. This CDR3 reads CSARGTSGRTDTQYF. The CDR3 region has the DNA TGCAGTGCGCGTGGGACTAGCGGACGCACAGATACGCAGTATTTT.

The rearrangement uses TRBV3-1 and TRBJ1-2, with 7 bases identical to TRBD1. The germline gives CDR1 LGHDT, CDR2 YNNKEL (reference sequence). V trimming: 3 bases; J trimming: 3 bases; junction bases outside the gene matches: 4. This CDR3 is built from 14 residues. The CDR3 loop is CASSHSGTDYGYTF. The CDR3 coding sequence is TGTGCCAGCAGCCATTCCGGGACAGACTATGGCTACACCTTC.

In its sample, this clonotype was seen a few times. This rearrangement joins TRBV7-2 to TRBJ2-1, with 12 bases identical to TRBD2. V trimming: 5 bases; J trimming: 0 bases; junction bases outside the gene matches: 14. CDR1 and CDR2 (germline): SGHTA, FQGNSA. The CDR3 spans 20 residues. CDR3 in DNA: TGTGCCAGCAGCCTACCCCTAGCGGGAGGGTTATCGAGCTCCTACAATGAGCAGTTCTTC. This encodes CASSLPLAGGLSSSYNEQFF.

The J gene is TRBJ2-5, the V gene TRBV20-1; 14 nucleotides align to TRBD2. In germline, CDR1 is DFQATT, CDR2 SNEGSKA (reference sequence). With 3 bases clipped from V and 8 bases from J, the junction kept 8 bases outside the gene matches. The CDR3 has 15 amino acids. CDR3 sequence (DNA): TGCAGTGCTAGGGGGACTAGCGGGAGCCCGGGAACCCAGTACTTC. Translated, it gives CSARGTSGSPGTQYF.

V is TRBV12-3 or TRBV12-4 and J is TRBJ2-5, with D possibly matching TRBD2 (5 bases). The CDR3 extends over 12 amino acids. Trimming shortened V by 9 bases and J by 5 bases, and 13 bases separated the two germline ends. DNA of the CDR3: TGTGCCAGTGGAGCGGCTTTTGAGACCCAGTACTTC. It specifies CASGAAFETQYF.

The V call is TRBV6-2 or TRBV6-3, the J call TRBJ1-1; tentatively, D is TRBD1 (5 bases). CDR1 is MNHEY and CDR2 is SVGEGT in the germline V gene. This CDR3 comprises 14 residues. Deletions cut 7 bases from V and 0 bases from J, with 12 bases between. The CDR3 sequence: CASTGTLVNTEAFF. Written as DNA, the CDR3 is TGTGCCAGCACGGGGACTTTGGTGAACACTGAAGCTTTCTTT.

This clonotype was observed a few times. This chain connects TRBV4-1 to TRBJ2-1; 13 nucleotides align to TRBD2. V lost 4 bases and J lost 6; bases outside the gene matches: 3. The germline V gene encodes CDR1 MGHRA and CDR2 YSYEKL. The CDR3 sequence is 15 residues long. The DNA for the CDR3 is TGCGCCAGCAGCCTTACTAGCGGGAGGGCCAATGAGCAGTTCTTC. It codes for CASSLTSGRANEQFF.

This clonotype was detected a few times. The V and J genes are TRBV3-1 and TRBJ2-7; 8 positions agree with TRBD1. The junction had 9 bases not matched to a gene; V was cut back by 4 bases and J by 4 bases. The CDR3 is 15 residues long. Per germline, CDR1 LGHDT and CDR2 YNNKEL (reference sequence). The CDR3 is CASSPLQGAGYEQYF. In DNA form, the CDR3 reads TGTGCCAGCAGCCCACTCCAGGGGGCCGGTTACGAGCAGTACTTC.